The following is a T cell receptor (beta chain) sequence with its context. Profiled with immunoSEQ multiplex PCR; TCRdb holds only in-frame clones, not every one. The sample has 100,000 to 150,000 clones, around 88% seen once. CDR1 is MGHDK, CDR2 SYGVNS, per germline. With V trimmed by 7 bases and J by 5 bases, 5 bases remained unmatched. This CDR3 contains 14 residues. The sample belongs to a study of cytomegalovirus exposure and HLA in healthy donors. The TCR originated in a man between 18 and 29 years old in good health and CMV-seronegative. The J gene is TRBJ1-4, the V gene TRBV25-1; 9 bases agree with TRBD1. The sequencing input was PBMCs. This CDR3 is CASTRTGANEKLFF. The CDR3 region has the DNA TGTGCCAGCACCCGGACAGGGGCGAATGAAAAACTGTTTTTT.